This entry describes one TCR beta chain. Which antigen it targets is not known. Possible read error: a much larger clone is one base away. These data belong to a study of Graves' ophthalmopathy and Graves' hyperthyroidism listed by TCRdb under 2018. For the study in its entirety: Hyperthyroidism was considered stable if no progression to ophthalmopathy occurred within 18 months of follow-up. TCR beta repertoire signatures were used to distinguish Graves' ophthalmopathy from Graves' hyperthyroidism and to predict progression to ophthalmopathy. In total, around 130 blood samples were TCR-sequenced: under 45 ophthalmopathy, some 75 hyperthyroidism and some 17 hyperthyroidism-to-ophthalmopathy patients. To explore V-J signatures distinguishing ophthalmopathy from hyperthyroidism, a discovery set of about a hundred patients (roughly 44 ophthalmopathy, about 57 stable hyperthyroidism) was enrolled. For independent validation, a separate cohort was made up of about 18 hyperthyroidism patients plus 17 patients who later progressed from hyperthyroidism to ophthalmopathy. In roughly 6 hyperthyroidism patients, the T-cell repertoire of thyroid tissue was compared with the T-cell repertoire of blood. Once sampling was done, hyperthyroidism patients were given methimazole at a starting dose of 30 mg daily, while ophthalmopathy patients were given high-dose intravenous methylprednisolone.

General findings and caveats noted by the study authors: In validation, the model predicted ophthalmopathy progression with about 64% sensitivity and approximately 78% specificity; roughly 12 predicted patients were CT-confirmed with GO in a median of 6.5 months. No statistical method was used to set the sample size in advance, and the investigators knew which group each participant was assigned to. Among expanded thyroid clonotypes with frequency above 0.001, most also showed up in blood, which suggests that blood repertoires may reflect the thyroid immune response. In cross-validation, the 13-signature model distinguished ophthalmopathy from stable hyperthyroidism with around 90% sensitivity and 81.08% specificity, while in the test set the corresponding values were approximately 80% and 75%.

Hyperthyroidism patients were newly diagnosed, were aged 18 to 65 years, and had a disease duration under 2 months. Anyone with other autoimmune diseases, uncontrolled infections, pregnancy or lactation was excluded from the study. Clinical symptoms, serum thyroxine, TRAb, thyroid ultrasound and orbital computed tomography formed the basis of the diagnosis. Total RNA was extracted with Trizol reagent and quality-checked on an Agilent 2100 Bioanalyzer. For repertoire sequencing, TCR beta CDR3 regions were amplified from RNA transcripts. HTBI primers and the Qiagen OneStep RT-PCR kit were used in a first-round RT-PCR, which was followed by a second-round multiplex PCR, size selection and purification. The libraries underwent paired-end sequencing with 100 bp reads on an Illumina HiSeq2000. Turning to the authors' computational methods: SOAPnuke was used to process the reads, removing any read that contained adapters or uncalled bases, had a mean Phred below 15, or lacked an exact match to the constant primer or identifier. COPE v1.2.5 was used to merge high-quality paired reads. Clonotypes were defined as unique nucleotide sequences and were aligned to IMGT TRB V, D and J references using MiTCR v1.1. The analysis was limited to V-J combinations with a frequency above 0.0001, which together covered 99.2% of repertoires. A TCR clonal expansion and chaos score per V-J combination was defined as the ratio of F50 clonal expansion to chaos observed in the TCRdist matrix. Features were reduced by Welch's t-statistics and random forest to around 14 V-J combinations, which fed a naive Bayes classifier. The Morisita-Horn index was used to measure how similar the thyroid and blood repertoires were. The public reads were reprocessed in TCRdb via fastp at Q25 and MiXCR, keeping in-frame beta chains. Entries that share a CDR3 protein sequence are merged under the most common genes and DNA. Here the V and J calls rest on TCRdb's processing, not on the authors' analysis. The sample yields around 520,000 distinct CDR3 sequences; approximately 35% were counted once. The top ten hold roughly 4.5% of the sample.

Sequencing input: peripheral blood or thyroid tissue (not recorded which). This receptor was identified in an adult man with Graves' hyperthyroidism.

The nucleotide sequence is given as TGTGCCAGCAGCGTCAGCGGGGCTTCCTACGTGCAGTACTTC. This yields the protein CASSVSGASYVQYF. The sequence joins TRBV7-2 to TRBJ2-7; 7 bases in the middle match TRBD2. CDR3 length: 14 amino acids, cysteine to phenylalanine. This entry keeps only the CDR3 DNA: 42 bases, framed from base 1. CDR1 SGHTA and CDR2 FQGNSA are derived from the germline V gene. Here the CDR3 is joined to the reference TRBV7-2 and TRBJ2-7 genes, and the full variable domain is: GAGVSQSPSNKVTEKGKDVELRCDPISGHTALYWYRQSLGQGLEFLIYFQGNSAPDKSGLPSDRFSAERTGGSVSTLTIQRTQQEDSAVYLCASSVSGASYVQYFGPGTRLTVT.